These T cell receptor beta chains were read from a single sample in a study of graft-versus-host responses after intestinal transplantation. Assay used: immunoSEQ multiplex PCR; TCRdb lists only in-frame clones, some missing. Among around 100,000 clones listed, roughly 87% were seen once. What these receptors recognize is not known. The material was unstimulated CD4+ T cells sorted from spleen or lymph node cells, obtained before intestinal transplant. The receptors here all came from a human donor who received an intestinal transplant. CDR3s include the opening cysteine and the closing phenylalanine or tryptophan. A D gene is named only where the DNA matches it firmly. Size tells how often a clone was seen (once, few, many) or the class of an expanded clone, and some rows leave it out.

d_gene	v_gene	j_gene	abundance	CDR3aa	CDR3nt
NA	TRBV9	TRBJ1-6	NA	CASSVEGEGISPLHF	TGTGCCAGCAGCGTAGAGGGGGAGGGGATTTCACCCCTCCACTTT
NA	TRBV2	TRBJ1-2	NA	CASSGSVLYGYTF	TGTGCCAGCAGTGGCAGCGTCCTTTATGGCTACACCTTC
NA	TRBV6-5	TRBJ1-5	NA	CAGGGGSNQPQHF	TGTGCTGGAGGAGGGGGTAGCAATCAGCCCCAGCATTTT
NA	TRBV5-4	TRBJ1-1	once	CASSSSGTEAFF	TGTGCCAGCAGCTCTTCGGGCACTGAAGCTTTCTTT
TRBD2	TRBV5-4	TRBJ2-4	NA	CASSLVTGGGNIQYF	TGTGCCAGCAGCTTGGTTACGGGCGGGGGGAACATTCAGTACTTC
NA	TRBV9	TRBJ2-2	NA	CASSVEGTDTGELFF	TGTGCCAGCAGCGTAGAAGGGACCGACACCGGGGAGCTGTTTTTT
TRBD1	TRBV19	TRBJ2-7	NA	CASSIVGGATGGAFYEQYF	TGTGCCAGTAGTATTGTAGGGGGAGCCACAGGGGGCGCTTTCTACGAGCAGTACTTC
TRBD1	TRBV2	TRBJ2-7	few	CASSPDRDEQYF	TGTGCCAGCAGTCCCGACAGGGACGAGCAGTACTTC
NA	TRBV5-1	TRBJ2-1	NA	CASSLAGREYNEQFF	TGCGCCAGCAGCTTGGCCGGCAGGGAATACAATGAGCAGTTCTTC
NA	TRBV7-6	TRBJ2-1	NA	CASSLGMTREQFF	TGTGCCAGCAGCTTGGGAATGACTAGGGAGCAGTTCTTC
NA	TRBV27	TRBJ2-2	NA	CASSSPRVAELFF	TGTGCCAGCAGTTCCCCGAGGGTCGCGGAGCTGTTTTTT
NA	TRBV27	TRBJ1-3	once	CASSPNRALRDTIYF	TGTGCCAGCAGTCCCAACAGGGCTCTGAGGGACACCATATATTTT
NA	TRBV13	TRBJ2-3	NA	CASSHIGTDTQYF	TGTGCCAGCAGTCATATAGGCACAGATACGCAGTATTTT
TRBD1	TRBV5-4	TRBJ1-1	NA	CASSHRDRGLTEAFF	TGTGCCAGCAGCCACCGGGACAGGGGGCTGACTGAAGCTTTCTTT
NA	TRBV6-1	TRBJ2-3	NA	CASSLVGPTEDTQYF	TGTGCCAGCAGTCTCGTGGGACCGACGGAGGATACGCAGTATTTT
TRBD1	TRBV18	TRBJ2-7	NA	CASSRQTGGGYEQYF	TGTGCCAGCTCACGTCAGACAGGGGGCGGGTACGAGCAGTACTTC
TRBD1	TRBV6-5	TRBJ1-5	NA	CASSYSGTGVDQPQHF	TGTGCCAGCAGTTACTCCGGGACAGGGGTAGATCAGCCCCAGCATTTT
TRBD1	TRBV5-4	TRBJ1-2	NA	CASSSHRGGYTF	TGTGCCAGCAGCTCCCACAGGGGTGGCTACACCTTC
TRBD2	TRBV2	TRBJ2-1	NA	CASRERGGWHEQFF	TGTGCCAGCAGAGAGCGGGGGGGCTGGCATGAGCAGTTCTTC
TRBD1	TRBV7-3	TRBJ2-3	few	CASSLTGGVAGTYPQYF	TGTGCCAGCAGCTTGACAGGGGGGGTAGCCGGCACATATCCGCAGTATTTT
TRBD1	TRBV10-3	TRBJ2-7	NA	CATRQGANEQYF	TGTGCCACTCGTCAGGGGGCTAACGAGCAGTACTTC
TRBD1	TRBV5-6	TRBJ1-5	NA	CASSSDRGNQPQHF	TGTGCCAGCAGCTCGGACAGGGGCAATCAGCCCCAGCATTTT
NA	TRBV7-2	TRBJ1-5	NA	CASSLVYSNQPQHF	TGTGCCAGCAGCTTAGTATATAGCAATCAGCCCCAGCATTTT
NA	TRBV6-5	TRBJ1-1	NA	CASSYTRRNTEAFF	TGTGCCAGCAGTTACACGAGGCGGAACACTGAAGCTTTCTTT
NA	TRBV5-5	TRBJ1-5	NA	CASSLGPGRGSNQPQHF	TGTGCCAGCAGCTTGGGTCCAGGGCGAGGTAGCAATCAGCCCCAGCATTTT
NA	TRBV5-1	TRBJ1-1	NA	CASSTTAGATEAFF	TGCGCCAGCAGCACGACGGCAGGGGCGACTGAAGCTTTCTTT
NA	TRBV5-4	TRBJ1-2	NA	CASSLDSPNYGYTF	TGTGCCAGCAGCTTGGACAGTCCCAACTATGGCTACACCTTC
NA	TRBV19	TRBJ2-1	NA	CASSTQLTGLPIQWEQFF	TGTGCCAGTAGTACCCAACTTACGGGACTCCCGATACAATGGGAGCAGTTCTTC
NA	TRBV18	TRBJ1-6	NA	CASSPQLDRSSPLHF	TGTGCCAGCTCACCGCAATTAGACAGATCTTCACCCCTCCACTTT
NA	TRBV19	TRBJ1-6	NA	CASKGRGRSPLHF	TGTGCCAGTAAGGGCAGGGGACGGTCACCCCTCCACTTT
NA	TRBV7-6	TRBJ1-1	NA	CASSYNPNTEAFF	TGTGCCAGCAGCTATAACCCGAACACTGAAGCTTTCTTT
NA	TRBV19	TRBJ2-7	NA	CASSIAAGTAYEQYF	TGTGCCAGTAGTATCGCGGCGGGGACAGCCTACGAGCAGTACTTC
TRBD2	TRBV11-3	TRBJ2-3	NA	CASSRGGANTDTQYF	TGTGCCAGCAGCCGCGGGGGGGCAAACACAGATACGCAGTATTTT
TRBD1	TRBV6-5	TRBJ2-3	NA	CASRPQGADTQYF	TGTGCCAGCAGGCCCCAGGGGGCAGATACGCAGTATTTT
NA	TRBV9	TRBJ1-3	NA	CASSEQVEDTIYF	TGTGCCAGCAGCGAACAGGTAGAAGACACCATATATTTT
NA	TRBV28	TRBJ2-6	NA	CASTAASGANVLTF	TGTGCCAGCACTGCGGCCTCTGGGGCCAACGTCCTGACTTTC
NA	TRBV7-6	TRBJ2-3	NA	CASSLRDTQYF	TGTGCCAGCAGCTTAAGGGATACGCAGTATTTT
TRBD1	TRBV29-1	TRBJ1-1	NA	CSVRGQNTEAFF	TGCAGCGTGAGGGGGCAGAACACTGAAGCTTTCTTT
TRBD1	TRBV5-1	TRBJ1-1	NA	CASSSDRDTEAFF	TGCGCCAGCAGCTCGGACAGGGACACTGAAGCTTTCTTT
NA	TRBV6-1	TRBJ2-7	NA	CASSGRGDRAYEQYF	TGTGCCAGCAGTGGGCGGGGTGACAGGGCCTACGAGCAGTACTTC
NA	TRBV6-1	TRBJ2-5	few	CASRSGGGHETQYF	TGTGCCAGCAGATCTGGGGGAGGACATGAGACCCAGTACTTC
TRBD2	TRBV7-6	TRBJ2-2	NA	CASSGSGSKGGELFF	TGTGCCAGCAGCGGAAGCGGGAGTAAAGGCGGGGAGCTGTTTTTT
NA	TRBV27	TRBJ1-1	NA	CASSPRWGGGRMNTEAFF	TGTGCCAGCAGTCCAAGATGGGGGGGCGGAAGAATGAACACTGAAGCTTTCTTT
TRBD2	TRBV19	TRBJ2-5	NA	CASSIGMRGFETQYF	TGTGCCAGTAGTATCGGGATGCGGGGGTTTGAGACCCAGTACTTC
NA	TRBV11-2	TRBJ2-3	NA	CASSLGFPGLGTDTQYF	TGTGCCAGCAGCTTAGGTTTTCCAGGCCTGGGGACAGATACGCAGTATTTT
TRBD2	TRBV18	TRBJ2-7	NA	CASTKRGGMNEQYF	TGTGCCAGCACTAAGCGGGGGGGAATGAACGAGCAGTACTTC
TRBD1	TRBV19	TRBJ1-4	NA	CASTGGGQPREKLFF	TGTGCCAGTACCGGGGGGGGACAGCCGAGAGAAAAACTGTTTTTT
TRBD2	TRBV6-1	TRBJ2-1	NA	CASSETSLTYNEQFF	TGTGCCAGCAGTGAGACTAGCCTCACCTACAATGAGCAGTTCTTC
NA	TRBV19	TRBJ2-1	once	CASSIRSEFPNEQFF	TGTGCCAGTAGTATCCGCAGTGAATTCCCCAATGAGCAGTTCTTC
NA	TRBV27	TRBJ2-7	NA	CASSSLVKGHYEQYF	TGTGCCAGCAGTTCCCTCGTTAAGGGGCATTACGAGCAGTACTTC
NA	TRBV13	TRBJ1-1	NA	CATRTVSQGTEAFF	TGTGCCACCCGGACAGTTTCCCAGGGGACTGAAGCTTTCTTT
TRBD2	TRBV5-6	TRBJ2-1	NA	CASSWTSGRYYNEQFF	TGTGCCAGCAGCTGGACTAGCGGGAGATACTACAATGAGCAGTTCTTC
TRBD1	TRBV29-1	TRBJ1-2	NA	CSVGTGVNYGYTF	TGCAGCGTTGGGACAGGGGTTAACTATGGCTACACCTTC
TRBD1	TRBV5-1	TRBJ1-1	NA	CASSRGDRVEGTEAFF	TGCGCCAGCAGCCGCGGGGACAGGGTAGAAGGGACTGAAGCTTTCTTT
NA	TRBV28	TRBJ2-1	once	CASSLSQVAYNEQFF	TGTGCCAGCAGTTTATCTCAGGTAGCCTACAATGAGCAGTTCTTC
TRBD2	TRBV6-6	TRBJ2-7	NA	CASSPLAESYEQYF	TGTGCCAGCAGTCCTCTAGCGGAATCCTACGAGCAGTACTTC
TRBD1	TRBV5-1	TRBJ2-7	NA	CASSGQGGPSGSYEQYF	TGCGCCAGCAGCGGACAGGGGGGGCCTAGCGGATCCTACGAGCAGTACTTC
NA	TRBV5-6	TRBJ2-1	NA	CASSLGTGESDEQFF	TGTGCCAGCAGCTTGGGTACGGGAGAATCCGATGAGCAGTTCTTC
NA	TRBV29-1	TRBJ2-7	once	CSVGRLLSPPYEQYF	TGCAGCGTTGGTAGGTTACTCTCCCCCCCCTACGAGCAGTACTTC
NA	TRBV5-6	TRBJ2-3	NA	CASSLGAASTDTQYF	TGTGCCAGCAGCTTGGGAGCTGCTAGCACAGATACGCAGTATTTT